The rows below give T cell receptor beta chains drawn from one sample of a study of cytomegalovirus exposure and HLA in healthy donors. Only in-frame clones appear in the TCRdb table, and some are missing; sequencing was by immunoSEQ multiplex PCR. The repertoire table contains some 75,000 clones. The sample was PBMCs. These receptors were taken from a man in his forties in good health and CMV-seronegative. Each CDR3 is given with its conserved first and last residue. Fields, in order: D gene, J gene, V gene, CDR3 length, CDR3 DNA, CDR3 protein. D genes are given only for firm matches.

-,TRBJ2-7,TRBV19,16,TGTGCCAGTAGTTCCAGCCCCCCGGGGGTCCCCTACGAGCAGTACTTC,CASSSSPPGVPYEQYF
TRBD1,TRBJ1-1,TRBV30,15,TGTGCCTGGAGTGGCGGGACAGGGCCTTCTGCAAAAGCTTTCTTT,CAWSGGTGPSAKAFF
TRBD2,TRBJ2-3,TRBV10-3,14,TGTGCCATCGGGGGACTACGTAACACAGATACGCAGTATTTT,CAIGGLRNTDTQYF
-,TRBJ1-4,TRBV30,15,TGTGCCTGGGCCAGGGGAAGTACAACTAATGAAAAACTGTTTTTT,CAWARGSTTNEKLFF
TRBD1,TRBJ1-6,TRBV5-5,14,TGTGCCAGCAGAACTGGGACAGAAATTTCACCCCTCCACTTT,CASRTGTEISPLHF
-,TRBJ2-1,TRBV5-1,15,TGCGCCAGCAGCTTGCGACAGAGCTCCTACAATGAGCAGTTCTTC,CASSLRQSSYNEQFF
-,TRBJ2-3,TRBV5-4,16,TGTGCCAGCAGCCCAGGGGCGGGGGCCTACACAGATACGCAGTATTTT,CASSPGAGAYTDTQYF
TRBD2,TRBJ2-1,TRBV27,16,TGTGCCAGCAGTTTATTTTCACTAGCGGATAACAATGAGCAGTTCTTC,CASSLFSLADNNEQFF
-,TRBJ1-1,TRBV7-9,14,TGTGCCAGCAGCTTATTTGGTGGAGGAACTGAAGCTTTCTTT,CASSLFGGGTEAFF
-,TRBJ2-5,TRBV28,15,TGTGCCAGCAGTGGGGCTGCTACGTACCAAGAGACCCAGTACTTC,CASSGAATYQETQYF
-,TRBJ1-5,TRBV6-6,15,TGTGCCAGCAGAACCCCGGGAGTTAGCAATCAGCCCCAGCATTTT,CASRTPGVSNQPQHF
-,TRBJ1-5,TRBV29-1,13,TGCAGCGTTGCCTCAAACAGGGACCAGCCCCAGCATTTT,CSVASNRDQPQHF
-,TRBJ2-1,TRBV5-5,12,TGTGCCAGCAGCTTGGTAGTTAATGAGCAGTTCTTC,CASSLVVNEQFF
-,TRBJ2-7,TRBV11-2,14,TGTGCCAGCAGCTTACGGGACAAATCCTACGAGCAGTACTTC,CASSLRDKSYEQYF
TRBD2,TRBJ2-7,TRBV6-5,15,TGTGCCAGCAGTTACGATCTAGCGGCTGCCTACGAGCAGTACTTC,CASSYDLAAAYEQYF
-,TRBJ1-2,TRBV7-9,15,TGTGCCAGCAGCTACTCTTCGGTACGGGACTATGGCTACACCTTC,CASSYSSVRDYGYTF
-,TRBJ1-6,TRBV19,14,TGTGCCAGTAGTATTCGTCGATTCGAGTCACCCCTCCACTTT,CASSIRRFESPLHF
-,TRBJ1-2,TRBV5-8,17,TGTGCCAGCAGCTCTCGCGCCGGTCTCGTGAGGTCCTATGGCTACACCTTC,CASSSRAGLVRSYGYTF
-,TRBJ2-3,TRBV5-4,14,TGTGCCAGCAGCTTTGGCGGGAGCACAGATACGCAGTATTTT,CASSFGGSTDTQYF
-,TRBJ1-1,TRBV7-8,14,TGTGCCAGCAGCTTACAAAGCATGAACACTGAAGCTTTCTTT,CASSLQSMNTEAFF
-,TRBJ1-2,TRBV7-8,14,TGTGCCAGCAGCCCACCAGACAAGATCTATGGCTACACCTTC,CASSPPDKIYGYTF
TRBD1,TRBJ2-2,TRBV19,15,TGTGCCAGTAGTATCTGGACAGGGGGAGTCGGGGAGCTGTTTTTT,CASSIWTGGVGELFF
TRBD1,TRBJ1-6,TRBV5-4,16,TGTGCCAGCAGCCCGGGACAGGACACCTATTATTCACCCCTCCACTTT,CASSPGQDTYYSPLHF
-,TRBJ2-1,TRBV10-3,16,TGTGCCATCAGTGAATGGCAGGGGCTTCTCTACAATGAGCAGTTCTTC,CAISEWQGLLYNEQFF
-,TRBJ2-7,TRBV7-2,12,TGTGCCAGCAGCTCCAGCTCCTACGAGCAGTACTTC,CASSSSSYEQYF
TRBD1,TRBJ2-5,TRBV5-4,14,TGTGCCAGCAGCTCGGGACAGGCCGATGTGACCCAGTACTTC,CASSSGQADVTQYF
-,TRBJ1-1,TRBV4-1,14,TGCGCCAGCAGCCCGAGACAGCCCAACGCTGAAGCTTTCTTT,CASSPRQPNAEAFF
-,TRBJ1-1,TRBV14,13,TGTGCCAGCAGCCAAGACTGGAACACTGAAGCTTTCTTT,CASSQDWNTEAFF
TRBD2,TRBJ2-7,TRBV6-5,15,TGTGCCAGCAGGCGGGGACTAGCGGGAGAATACGAGCAGTACTTC,CASRRGLAGEYEQYF
-,TRBJ2-7,TRBV7-9,13,TGTGCCAGCAGACAGGACGCTTCCTACGAGCAGTACTTC,CASRQDASYEQYF
TRBD2,TRBJ2-3,TRBV5-8,16,TGTGCCAGCAGGACGGGGGGGCCCTTTAGCACAGATACGCAGTATTTT,CASRTGGPFSTDTQYF
TRBD1,TRBJ1-6,TRBV7-2,14,TGTGCCACCAACAAACAGGGGAATAATTCACCCCTCCACTTT,CATNKQGNNSPLHF
TRBD1,TRBJ1-1,TRBV7-9,15,TGTGCCAGCAGCTTAACCGGACAGGGGAACACTGAAGCTTTCTTT,CASSLTGQGNTEAFF
-,TRBJ1-1,TRBV6-5,13,TGTGCCAGCACCTTGGGCAGGTACACTGAAGCTTTCTTT,CASTLGRYTEAFF
-,TRBJ2-2,TRBV4-3,14,TGCGCCAGCAGCCAAGACCCAAATACCGGGGAGCTGTTTTTT,CASSQDPNTGELFF
TRBD2,TRBJ2-2,TRBV11-3,16,TGTGCCAGCAGTTTCGCCGGGACTAGCAGCACCGGGGAGCTGTTTTTT,CASSFAGTSSTGELFF
-,TRBJ2-1,TRBV29-1,11,TGCAGCATAGCGGCCCCCCATGAGCAGTTCTTC,CSIAAPHEQFF
-,TRBJ1-1,TRBV28,11,TGTGCCAGCAGTTCAATCACTGAAGCTTTCTTT,CASSSITEAFF
TRBD2,TRBJ2-7,TRBV28,16,TGTGCCAGCAGATCGGATAGCGGGCGCCCCCCCTACGAGCAGTACTTC,CASRSDSGRPPYEQYF
TRBD1,TRBJ2-7,TRBV19,15,TGTGCCAGTAAGAGGAACCGGGACAGTTCCTACGAGCAGTACTTC,CASKRNRDSSYEQYF
-,TRBJ1-3,TRBV10-2,15,TGCGCCAGCAGTGAAGGGACGGCAGCGGGGAACACCATATATTTT,CASSEGTAAGNTIYF
TRBD2,TRBJ2-7,TRBV7-9,15,TGTGCCAGCAGCGCCCGGGGAGCGGGGGACTACGAGCAGTACTTC,CASSARGAGDYEQYF
-,TRBJ2-7,TRBV6-6,16,TGTGCCAGCAGTTCCAATTTTAGGCGGGGGCCCTACGAGCAGTACTTC,CASSSNFRRGPYEQYF
TRBD2,TRBJ2-1,TRBV4-3,16,TGCGCCAGCAGCCAAGAGGGACTAGCGGGGATCAATGAGCAGTTCTTC,CASSQEGLAGINEQFF
-,TRBJ1-1,TRBV29-1,14,TGCAGCGTTTTTGGACAGAGAAGGAACACTGAAGCTTTCTTT,CSVFGQRRNTEAFF
-,TRBJ2-7,TRBV10-1,15,TGCGCCAGCAGTGAGTCCCCGGGACTGTCCTACGAGCAGTACTTC,CASSESPGLSYEQYF
-,TRBJ1-3,TRBV7-9,16,TGTGCCAGCAGCTTCTCAGGGTTTCTCTCTGGAAACACCATATATTTT,CASSFSGFLSGNTIYF
-,TRBJ1-5,TRBV10-3,15,TGTGCCATCAGTGAGTCTTGGGGGCAGGGTCAGCCCCAGCATTTT,CAISESWGQGQPQHF
TRBD2,TRBJ2-3,TRBV4-3,17,TGCGCCAGCAGCCCCTCCGTAGCTAGCGGGGGGGTGTATACGCAGTATTTT,CASSPSVASGGVYTQYF
-,TRBJ1-3,TRBV7-9,18,TGTGCCAGCAGCCCGACCGAGCTCAGGTTGGTTGCTGGAAACACCATATATTTT,CASSPTELRLVAGNTIYF
-,TRBJ1-2,TRBV28,12,TGTGCCAGCAGCCCGGGGGATTATGGCTACACCTTC,CASSPGDYGYTF
-,TRBJ2-2,TRBV5-1,15,TGCGCCAGCAGTCCGGGTCTCTCTGGCACCGGGGAGCTGTTTTTT,CASSPGLSGTGELFF
-,TRBJ2-5,TRBV6-6,13,TGTGCCAGCAGTCCGAGAGGTCAAGAGACCCAGTACTTC,CASSPRGQETQYF
TRBD2,TRBJ2-3,TRBV4-1,16,TGCGCCAGCAGCCTGAAGACTAGCGGGGGGGCAAATACGCAGTATTTT,CASSLKTSGGANTQYF
TRBD2,TRBJ2-3,TRBV2,15,TGTGCCAGCAGTTGGACTAGCGGGAGCACAGATACGCAGTATTTT,CASSWTSGSTDTQYF
TRBD2,TRBJ2-3,TRBV5-1,16,TGCGCCAGCAGCCCGACTAGCGGGGGGGCCTCAGATACGCAGTATTTT,CASSPTSGGASDTQYF
-,TRBJ1-1,TRBV2,13,TGTGCCAGCAGCTCAGAAAGAGGCACTGAAGCTTTCTTT,CASSSERGTEAFF